Each of the 8 T cell receptor beta chains below was sequenced from the same sample in a study of blood T cell repertoires in COVID-19. Some clones are missing from TCRdb's copy, which holds only in-frame ones; the method was immunoSEQ multiplex PCR. The sample has 450,000 to 600,000 clones; around 90% are singletons. The specimen was PBMCs or T cells enriched from blood (not recorded which). Receptors originate from a woman aged 18-35 years who had recovered from COVID-19.

This clone is a singleton in its sample. The rearrangement links TRBV9 to TRBJ2-6; TRBD2 might be the D (6 bases). CDR1 and CDR2 from the germline V gene are SGDLS and YYNGEE. The CDR3 sequence is 16 residues long. V was cut by 4 bases and J by 4 bases, with 15 bases left in between. Here the CDR3 reads CASSSRGGTGANVLTF. Written as DNA, the CDR3 is TGTGCCAGCAGCTCCCGTGGGGGGACCGGGGCCAACGTCCTGACTTTC.

This chain uses TRBV7-9 with TRBJ2-7, with D maybe TRBD2 (6 bases). CDR1 SEHNR and CDR2 FQNEAQ come from the germline V gene (reference sequence). CDR3 length: 15 amino acids. V was pared by 6 bases and J by 5 bases, with 20 bases between. The CDR3, as DNA: TGTGCCAGCAGTTCGACCGGGACTCGAATCAACGAGCAGTACTTC. This translates into CASSSTGTRINEQYF.

In the case of this clone: Other DNA sequences in this specimen translate into the identical CDR3. The V gene is TRBV5-4, the J gene TRBJ1-1; the D gene is possibly TRBD1 (5 bases). CDR3 size: 13 residues. The V and J ends lost 3 bases and 5 bases respectively, with 11 bases between them. The V gene's germline CDR1 is SGHNT and CDR2 YYREEE (reference sequence). DNA for the CDR3: TGTGCCAGCAGCTCGGGGGAGGGGACTGAAGCTTTCTTT. Translation gives CASSSGEGTEAFF. The variable domain in full, with the rest retrieved from reference TRBV5-4 and TRBJ1-1, is ETGVTQSPTHLIKTRGQQVTLRCSSQSGHNTVSWYQQALGQGPQFIFQYYREEENGRGNFPPRFSGLQFPNYSSELNVNALELDDSALYLCASSSGEGTEAFFGQGTRLTVV.

The chain is built from TRBV10-2 and TRBJ1-1; the D is unclear. CDR1 is WSHSY and CDR2 is SAAADI in the germline V gene. The CDR3 covers 13 residues. V was clipped by 7 bases and J by 5 bases, with 14 bases between them. This CDR3 reads CASTVAGGTEAFF. CDR3 bases: TGCGCCAGCACGGTCGCAGGAGGGACTGAAGCTTTCTTT.

The genes are TRBV10-3 and TRBJ1-1; no clear D gene. The CDR3 totals 14 residues. V lost 0 bases, J lost 4 bases, and 9 bases lay in between. CDR1 ENHRY and CDR2 SYGVKD come from the germline V gene. The CDR3 sequence is CAISESRTGTEAFF. The CDR3 nucleotides read TGTGCCATCAGTGAGTCTAGGACTGGCACTGAAGCTTTCTTT.

The genes are TRBV10-1 and TRBJ2-2; TRBD1 aligns across 8 bases. The CDR3 runs to 18 residues. Trimming cost V 5 bases and J 1 base; bases outside gene matches: 12. Per germline, CDR1 WNHNN and CDR2 SYGVQD (reference sequence). CDR3 nucleotides: TGCGCCAGCAGTCCTACTGACAGGGGCATCTGGAACACCGGGGAGCTGTTTTTT. As protein: CASSPTDRGIWNTGELFF.

This clone is a singleton in its sample. The V and J genes are TRBV5-1 and TRBJ2-7; 12 bases match TRBD2. The CDR3 is made up of 16 amino acids. Germline V gene sequence: CDR1 SGHRS, CDR2 YFSETQ. The ends lost 4 bases at V and 2 bases at J; junction bases unmatched: 7. The CDR3 bases are TGCGCCAGCAGCCCCACTCTAGCGGGGGGGCCCTACGAGCAGTACTTC. The encoded protein is CASSPTLAGGPYEQYF.

V is TRBV10-1 and J is TRBJ2-3; unclear D gene. V was pared by 6 bases and J by 6 bases, with 13 bases between. This CDR3 has 13 residues. The germline gives CDR1 WNHNN, CDR2 SYGVQD (reference sequence). The CDR3 reads CASRFPAGDTQYF. CDR3 coding DNA: TGCGCCAGCAGATTTCCTGCCGGGGATACGCAGTATTTT.